This T cell receptor beta chain was obtained from a study of draining lymph node invasion in breast cancer (dated by TCRdb to the early 2020s). The study in broad terms: Histology and cytokeratin immunohistochemistry were used to diagnose nodal metastasis, and EpCAM/CD45 flow cytometry was used to confirm the diagnosis. In a separate targeted assay, sorted memory regulatory T cells and memory conventional CD4 T cells were compared across breast cancer tissues by bulk TCR-beta CDR3 sequencing. Each patient contributed matched non-invaded and tumor-invaded tumor-draining lymph nodes plus the primary tumor, profiled for both Treg and Tconv subsets. The separate targeted TCR sequencing covered lymph nodes from five or six patients, with primary tumors sequenced for three of those patients.

There are a few counts of this clonotype. The antigen this receptor binds is unknown. One base away there is no much larger clone; base qualities are not given. CD4+ CD45RA- CD25- cells were sorted as memory conventional CD4 T cells. Each tumor-draining lymph node was classified as non-invaded if metastatic tumor cells were absent and as invaded if metastatic tumor cells were present. T cells were pre-enriched with a Miltenyi Pan T Cell isolation kit before staining and sorting. Immunohistochemistry for estrogen receptor, progesterone receptor, HER2 and Ki-67 was used to characterize primary tumors. Within a few hours after surgery, fresh surgical tissue was processed by cutting the tissue into small fragments. The tissue fragments were digested enzymatically for roughly 20 minutes with Liberase TL plus DNase and were then passed through a 40-micrometer strainer. Sorting used a BD FACS Aria II with roughly 98-99% purity, after DAPI live/dead staining. Sorted cells were lysed in TCL buffer, and RNA was purified using a Norgen Single Cell RNA purification kit that included DNase treatment.

The V end loses 5 bases and the J end loses 4 bases, and a stretch of 6 bases separates them. CDR1 and CDR2, per the germline V gene, are ENHRY and SYGVKD. Its CDR3 holds 13 amino acids, cysteine through phenylalanine. The entry retains the CDR3 DNA only, 39 bases that are in frame from base 1. The method behind the library was bulk RNA-seq. Data came from an Illumina HiSeq 2500. Regarding the original processing steps: For the separate targeted TCR-seq dataset, MiXCR version 2.1.5 with default parameters extracted and quantified CDR3 sequences from raw reads. The separate targeted TCR-seq dataset defined each TCR-beta clone by its combination of V gene, J gene and CDR3 sequence. In the separate targeted TCR-seq dataset, clones with fewer than three counts were first removed, after which only the 90% most strongly expressed clones per sample were kept. For each tissue in the separate targeted TCR-seq dataset, Treg-Tconv overlap was calculated by dividing the number of shared clones by the total number of Treg clones and multiplying by 100. TCRdb handled the public reads itself, with Q25 trimming in fastp and clone calling in MiXCR, and kept productive beta chains. Records with the same CDR3 protein are collapsed into one entry carrying the most frequent genes and DNA. Here the V and J calls rest on TCRdb's processing, not on the authors' analysis. The sample table lists about 3,500 distinct CDR3 sequences, 78% of them with a count of one. Less than 2% of the sample lies in the top ten.

General findings and caveats noted by the study authors: Some clones from the top 100 tumor clones were found in both invaded and non-invaded nodes, which suggests recirculation between the tumor and the draining nodes. The data could not determine whether Treg conversion took place in a particular organ or whether converted Tregs recirculated between nodes and tumor. TCRs shared between Treg and Tconv subsets were regarded as suggestive, but not proof, of a common clonal origin. In the targeted TCR-seq data, Tregs appeared more clonally expanded than Tconvs in all tissues, and both subsets were less diverse in tumor than lymph nodes. Tracking of the top-100 tumor clones could be carried out in just two patients. Within each tissue, roughly 14-25% of Treg TCRs were also found among Tconvs, a result interpreted as suggesting peripheral Treg induction.

The V gene is TRBV10-3 and the J gene is TRBJ2-6; confidence is insufficient to name the D gene. Specimen: sorted memory CD4+ effector T cells from a lymph node. Per the publication, the cell subset or site label means: CD45RA-negative sorted CD4+ T cells (memory Tconv or effector/memory Treg). This receptor was taken from a female donor with luminal breast cancer. The CDR3 region reads CAISRDGANVLTF. Here is the DNA: TGTGCCATCAGTCGTGACGGGGCCAACGTCCTGACTTTC.